This T cell receptor beta chain was identified in a study of blood T cell repertoires in COVID-19. CDR3 size: 14 residues. Deletions cut 1 base from V and 4 bases from J, with 11 bases between. Germline loops: CDR1 SGHNT, CDR2 YYREEE (reference sequence). Data came from immunoSEQ multiplex PCR; TCRdb stores just in-frame clones and leaves some out. Here the sample spans around 220,000 clones, 75% to 90% being singletons. The sequencing sample was made of peripheral blood. This receptor was identified in a woman over 75 with COVID-19, enrolled during active disease. V and J are TRBV5-4 and TRBJ1-1; D is unresolved. The CDR3: CASSLREGSTEAFF. The CDR3 nucleotides read TGTGCCAGCAGCTTGAGGGAGGGTAGCACTGAAGCTTTCTTT.